Detailed here is one T cell receptor (beta chain). The antigen remains unidentified. Samples with a second dose at about 4 or about 12 weeks were pooled together. The data are from a study of T cell responses to AZD1222 COVID-19 vaccine. Germline-derived CDR1 and CDR2 are SNHLY and FYNNEI. The CDR3 is 13 amino acids. The V end lost 9 bases, the J end lost 0 bases, and 8 bases lay between the germline ends. Study findings and constraints: Recipients of two AZD1222 doses showed rising Spike-specific TCR breadth and depth.

TCRdb keeps only in-frame clones here, not all; method: immunoSEQ multiplex PCR. The sample has tens of thousands of clones; 80% to 90% are singletons. This TCR was recovered from an adult who received the AZD1222 COVID-19 vaccine. The sequenced sample was peripheral blood, obtained 28 days after the second AZD1222 dose. The chain is built from TRBV2 and TRBJ2-2; D is unclear. The CDR3 nucleotides read TGTGCCAGGAGAACAGCGAACACCGGGGAGCTGTTTTTT. The encoded protein is CARRTANTGELFF. Full variable domain (remainder filled in from reference TRBV2 and TRBJ2-2): EPEVTQTPSHQVTQMGQEVILRCVPISNHLYFYWYRQILGQKVEFLVSFYNNEISEKSEIFDDQFSVERPDGSNFTLKIRSTKLEDSAMYFCARRTANTGELFFGEGSRLTVL.